This TCR beta chain originates from a study of blood T cells in healthy people across ages. Primed by a sample-barcoded 5' primer and a J-beta primer mix, a second PCR proceeded for about 6 to 12 cycles. All samples yielded 2.5 million or more CDR3-containing paired-end reads. TCRdb re-analysed the 5' RACE reads in MiXCR, keeping a single row per CDR3 protein. The sample lists about 1.6 million distinct CDR3 sequences, about 32% occurring once. There are 15 residues in the CDR3. V gave up 3 bases and J gave up 2 bases; unmatched junction bases: 5. Germline V lookup: CDR1 MNHEY, CDR2 SVGAGI. The study's findings and limits: Donor CMV status, an unknown factor, possibly confounded changes in expanded clonotypes. Naive CD4+ cell counts and diversity both ran higher in long-lived than in aged donors.

The sample, around 10 milliliters of peripheral blood, was drawn from each donor. About this clonotype: What it recognizes is unknown.

The sample consisted of blood. The chain joins TRBV6-5 to TRBJ2-3, with 7 bases matching TRBD2. The TCR originated in a woman in her twenties or thirties in good health. The CDR3 DNA follows: TGTGCCAGCAGTTATGCGGGGGAAGACACAGATACGCAGTATTTT. This codes for CASSYAGEDTDTQYF.